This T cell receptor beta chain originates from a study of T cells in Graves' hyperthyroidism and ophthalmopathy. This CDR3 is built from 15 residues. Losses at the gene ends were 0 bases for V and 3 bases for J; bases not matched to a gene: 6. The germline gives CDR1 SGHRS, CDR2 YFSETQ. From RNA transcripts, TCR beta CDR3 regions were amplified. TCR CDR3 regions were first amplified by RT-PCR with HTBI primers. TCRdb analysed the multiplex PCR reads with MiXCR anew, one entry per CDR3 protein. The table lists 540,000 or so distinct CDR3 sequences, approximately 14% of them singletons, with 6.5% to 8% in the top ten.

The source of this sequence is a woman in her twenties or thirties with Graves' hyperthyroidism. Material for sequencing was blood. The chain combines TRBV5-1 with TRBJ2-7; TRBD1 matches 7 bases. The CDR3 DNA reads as TGCGCCAGCAGCTTGGCAGGTCGACAGGGCTACGAGCAGTACTTC. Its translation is CASSLAGRQGYEQYF.